This paragraph covers one T cell receptor (beta chain) sequence. This specimen belongs to a study of blood T cell repertoires in COVID-19. As originally analysed: Reference gene primers were amplified, and this amplification served to estimate nucleated cell counts. Generated by immunoSEQ multiplex PCR, the TCRdb table keeps only in-frame clones and is missing some. V and J calls and clone size are those listed in that table; D and trimming were worked out from the DNA. The data hold 250,000 or so clones, with about four fifths observed a single time. The clonotype was recovered from a woman in her 70s with acute or convalescent COVID-19. Sequenced input: peripheral blood.

CDR3 sequence reads: CASRDGQGASYEQYF. The CDR3 DNA reads as TGTGCCAGCAGAGACGGACAGGGGGCTTCCTACGAGCAGTACTTC. The chain joins TRBV5-4 to TRBJ2-7; 11 bases map to TRBD1. CDR3 size: 15 residues. The germline V gene encodes CDR1 SGHNT and CDR2 YYREEE (reference sequence). J gave up 1 base and V 5 bases, and 5 bases lay outside the gene matches.